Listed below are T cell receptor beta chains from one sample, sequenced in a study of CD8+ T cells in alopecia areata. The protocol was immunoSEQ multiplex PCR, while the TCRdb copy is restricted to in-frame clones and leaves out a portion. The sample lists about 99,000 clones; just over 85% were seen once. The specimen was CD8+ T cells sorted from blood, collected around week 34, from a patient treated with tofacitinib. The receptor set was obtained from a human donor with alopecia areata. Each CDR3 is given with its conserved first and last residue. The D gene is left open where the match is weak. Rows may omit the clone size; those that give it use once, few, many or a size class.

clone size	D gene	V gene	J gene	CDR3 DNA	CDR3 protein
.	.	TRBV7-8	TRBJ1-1	TGTGCCAGCAGCTTCGGCAACACTGAAGCTTTCTTT	CASSFGNTEAFF
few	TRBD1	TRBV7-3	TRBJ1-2	TGTGCCAGCAGCCGCGGACAGGGTGCCTATGGCTACACCTTC	CASSRGQGAYGYTF
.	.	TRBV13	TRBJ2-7	TGTGCCAGCAGCTTAGTCCCCTACGAGCAGTACTTC	CASSLVPYEQYF
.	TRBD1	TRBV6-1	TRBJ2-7	TGTGCCACCAGGACAGGGGGCTACGAGCAGTACTTC	CATRTGGYEQYF
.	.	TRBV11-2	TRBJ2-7	TGTGCCAGCAGCTTAGATAATTTTGGCTTAGGGGATAGTAAGCAGTACTTC	CASSLDNFGLGDSKQYF
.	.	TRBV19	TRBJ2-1	TGTGCCAGTACCCACCCCGGTAATGAGCAGTTCTTC	CASTHPGNEQFF
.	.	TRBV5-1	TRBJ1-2	TGCGCCAGCGGAAGGCCAGGGAACTATGGCTACACCTTC	CASGRPGNYGYTF
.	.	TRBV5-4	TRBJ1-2	TGTGCCAGCAGCTTGGGGGAGTATGGCTACACCTTC	CASSLGEYGYTF
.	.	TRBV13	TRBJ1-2	TGTGCTAGCAGCCAAACCGAGGGGAGTCTCGTAGGTGGTGGCTACACCTTC	CASSQTEGSLVGGGYTF
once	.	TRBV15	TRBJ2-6	TGTGCCACCAGCCAGGGAGACTCTGGGGCCAACGTCCTGACTTTC	CATSQGDSGANVLTF
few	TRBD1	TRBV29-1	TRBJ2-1	TGCAGCGCTGGAAGGACAGGGGAGTTCAATGAGCAGTTCTTC	CSAGRTGEFNEQFF
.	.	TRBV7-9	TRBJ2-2	TGTGCCAGCAGCGGGGGACACTCGAACACCGGGGAGCTGTTTTTT	CASSGGHSNTGELFF
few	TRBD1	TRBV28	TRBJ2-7	TGTGCCAGCAGTTTAGGGGACAGGGGTCTTTCCTACGAGCAGTACTTC	CASSLGDRGLSYEQYF
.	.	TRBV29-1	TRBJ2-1	TGCAGCGTTGATAGGAACAATGAGCAGTTCTTC	CSVDRNNEQFF
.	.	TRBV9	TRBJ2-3	TGTGCCAGCAGCGTAGCTTCCAGGCTTGCAGATACGCAGTATTTT	CASSVASRLADTQYF
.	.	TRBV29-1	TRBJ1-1	TGCAGCGTTGAAGGGGCTTGGTCGGGGGAACCTGAAGCTTTCTTT	CSVEGAWSGEPEAFF
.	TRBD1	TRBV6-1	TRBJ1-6	TGTGCCAGCAGCGCTGGGACAGCTCACTTT	CASSAGTAHF
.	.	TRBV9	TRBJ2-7	TGTGCCAGCAGCGTAGCTGGCCAGGCCTACGAGCAGTACTTC	CASSVAGQAYEQYF
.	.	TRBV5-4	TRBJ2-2	TGTGCCAGCAGCGGGCCCGGGGAGCTGTTTTTT	CASSGPGELFF
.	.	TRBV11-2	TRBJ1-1	TGTGCCAGCAGTCCGCAGAGCACTGAAGCTTTCTTT	CASSPQSTEAFF
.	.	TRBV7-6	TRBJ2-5	TGTGCCAGCAGCTCTTACTCAGGGGCGACCGACCAGTACTTC	CASSSYSGATDQYF
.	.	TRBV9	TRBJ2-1	TGTGCCAGCAGCGTAAATACGGGGAATGAGCAGTTCTTC	CASSVNTGNEQFF
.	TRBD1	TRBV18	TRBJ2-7	TGTGCCAGCTCACCAGGCGTAGGGGGCGACGAGCAGTACTTC	CASSPGVGGDEQYF
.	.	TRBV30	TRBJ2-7	TGTGCCTGGAGGACGGGCTCCGAGCAGTACTTC	CAWRTGSEQYF
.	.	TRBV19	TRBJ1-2	TGTGCCAGTAGTCCCCAATCCCCGCTCGGCTACACCTTC	CASSPQSPLGYTF
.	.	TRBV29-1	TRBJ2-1	TGCAGCGTGGGTAGGGAGAACAATGAGCAGTTCTTC	CSVGRENNEQFF
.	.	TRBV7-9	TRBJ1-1	TGTGCCAGCAGCTTAGAAGGGTTTGCTGAAGCTTTCTTT	CASSLEGFAEAFF
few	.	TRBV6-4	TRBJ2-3	TGTGCCAGCAGTGACTCTACAGTAGATACGCAGTATTTT	CASSDSTVDTQYF
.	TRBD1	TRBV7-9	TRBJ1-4	TGTGCCAGCAGGCCACAGGGGACAGCTGAAAAACTGTTTTTT	CASRPQGTAEKLFF
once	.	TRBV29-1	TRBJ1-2	TGCAGCGCCGAGGGGGGAAACTATGGCTACACCTTC	CSAEGGNYGYTF
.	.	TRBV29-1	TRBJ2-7	TGCAGCGTTGAGGATGGATCAGGCTACGAGCAGTACTTC	CSVEDGSGYEQYF
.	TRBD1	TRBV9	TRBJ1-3	TGTGCCAGCAGCGTAGCAGACAGGGATGACACCATATATTTT	CASSVADRDDTIYF
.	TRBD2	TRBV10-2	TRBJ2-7	TGCGCCAGCGGGACTAGCGGTTCCTACGAGCAGTACTTC	CASGTSGSYEQYF
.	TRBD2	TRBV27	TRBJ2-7	TGTGCCAGCAGACTCGACCGCGGGAGGGCCTTAGGCGAGCAGTACTTC	CASRLDRGRALGEQYF
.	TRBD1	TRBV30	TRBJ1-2	TGTGCCTGGACCAAAACAGGGGTCCGGCCGGCTAACTATGGCTACACCTTC	CAWTKTGVRPANYGYTF
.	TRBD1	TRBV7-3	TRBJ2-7	TGTGCCAGCAGCTGGGACAGGGGAAACGAGCAGTACTTC	CASSWDRGNEQYF
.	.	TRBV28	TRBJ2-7	TGTGCCAGCACTTCGGCCAACTACGAGCAGTACTTC	CASTSANYEQYF
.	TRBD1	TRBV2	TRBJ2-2	TGTGCCAGCAGTGACCAGGGGGACACCGGGGAGCTGTTTTTT	CASSDQGDTGELFF
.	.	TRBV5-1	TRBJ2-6	TGCGCCAGCCAATCGACTTCGGGCATCTCTGGGGCCAACGTCCTGACTTTC	CASQSTSGISGANVLTF
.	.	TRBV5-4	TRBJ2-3	TGTGCCAGCAGCCCTGGCACAGATACGCAGTATTTT	CASSPGTDTQYF
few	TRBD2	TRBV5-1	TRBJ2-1	TGCGCCAGCAGCTTGACTAGCGGGGATTCCTACAATGAGCAGTTCTTC	CASSLTSGDSYNEQFF
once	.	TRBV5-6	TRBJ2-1	TGTGCCAGCAGCTACAACTACAATGAGCAGTTCTTC	CASSYNYNEQFF
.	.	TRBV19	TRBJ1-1	TGTGCCAGTAGTATTGGTATTGGGGGCATGAACACTGAAGCTTTCTTT	CASSIGIGGMNTEAFF
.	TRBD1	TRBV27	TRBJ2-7	TGTGCCAGCAGTCCCGGGACAGGCTACGAGCAGTACTTC	CASSPGTGYEQYF
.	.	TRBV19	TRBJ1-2	TGTGCCAGTAATGTAGGCGGGGAATACTATGGCTACACCTTC	CASNVGGEYYGYTF
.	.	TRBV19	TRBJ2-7	TGTGCCAGTAGTCTGACGACGGGTTACGAGCAGTACTTC	CASSLTTGYEQYF
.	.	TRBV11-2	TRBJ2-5	TGTGCCAGCAGCCTGGGGGGGGCCAGGGAGTACCAAGAGACCCAGTACTTC	CASSLGGAREYQETQYF
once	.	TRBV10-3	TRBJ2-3	TGTGCCATCAGTGAAGGACCACTGGGGTATTTT	CAISEGPLGYF
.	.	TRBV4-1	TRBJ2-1	TGCGCCAGCAGCCAGGAAAGAACAGGAAACAATGAGCAGTTCTTC	CASSQERTGNNEQFF
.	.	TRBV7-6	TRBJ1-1	TGTGCCAGCAGCTTCGGGGGGAACACTGAAGCTTTCTTT	CASSFGGNTEAFF
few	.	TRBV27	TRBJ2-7	TGTGCCAGCAGTGCCCTAGACACCTACGAGCAGTACTTC	CASSALDTYEQYF
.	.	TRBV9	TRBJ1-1	TGTGCCAGCGGACCCCTTGGGGGTCAGACTGAAGCTTTCTTT	CASGPLGGQTEAFF
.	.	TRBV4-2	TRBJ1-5	TGTGCCAGCAGCCAAGATCGGGGAAGCAATCAGCCCCAGCATTTT	CASSQDRGSNQPQHF
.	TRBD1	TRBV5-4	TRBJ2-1	TGTGCCAGCAGCGCAGGGACAGGGTGGAATGAGCAGTTCTTC	CASSAGTGWNEQFF
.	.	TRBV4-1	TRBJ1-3	TGCGCCAGCAGCCAAGATCCCCAGGACACCATATATTTT	CASSQDPQDTIYF
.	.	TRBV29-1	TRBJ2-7	TGCAGCGTTGAACCATTAACAGGGGAGGCCTACGAGCAGTACTTC	CSVEPLTGEAYEQYF
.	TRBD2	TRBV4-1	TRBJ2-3	TGCGCCAGCAGCCAAGTGAGCGGGATCAGCACAGATACGCAGTATTTT	CASSQVSGISTDTQYF
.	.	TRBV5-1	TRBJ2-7	TGCGCCAGCAGCTTACAGGACTCCTACGAGCAGTACTTC	CASSLQDSYEQYF
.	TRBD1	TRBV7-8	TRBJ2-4	TGTGCCAGCAGCTTAATGACAGGGGTCAAAAACATTCAGTACTTC	CASSLMTGVKNIQYF